The 9 T cell receptor beta chains listed next were all sequenced from one sample in a study of Graves' ophthalmopathy and Graves' hyperthyroidism. TCR beta CDR3 amplification used RNA transcripts. HTBI-primed first-round RT-PCR preceded second-round multiplex PCR. Using its own MiXCR run on the multiplex PCR reads, TCRdb lists one record per CDR3 protein. The sample shows about 550,000 distinct CDR3 sequences, approximately 37% of them seen only once. The sample was peripheral blood or thyroid tissue (not recorded which). The receptors were sampled from an adult man with Graves' hyperthyroidism.

V and J are TRBV5-1 and TRBJ2-5, with unresolved D. The J call may be wrong; the DNA end is better matched by TRBJ2-1. Per the germline V gene, CDR1 is SGHRS and CDR2 is YFSETQ. CDR3 length: 12 amino acids. As DNA, the CDR3 is TGCGCCAGCAGCTTGGATGGTGGTGAGCAGTTCTTC. Translation: CASSLDGGEQFF.

This sequence joins TRBV10-3 and TRBJ1-2; TRBD1 matches 8 bases. The CDR3 is 12 residues long. Unmatched junction bases numbered 3, after V lost 5 bases and J lost 7 bases. The germline V gene encodes CDR1 ENHRY and CDR2 SYGVKD. CDR3 sequence (DNA): TGTGCCATCAGTCGGACAGGGCGTGGCTACACCTTC. Translated: CAISRTGRGYTF.

This clonotype was seen many times. The V and J genes are TRBV6-6 and TRBJ1-2, with TRBD1 matching 8 bases. This CDR3 comprises 14 residues. J lost 8 bases, V lost 0 bases, and 5 bases had no gene match. Germline V gives CDR1 MNHNY, CDR2 SVGAGI (reference sequence). This chain's CDR3 is CASSYSTGGYGYTF. The CDR3 nucleotides read TGTGCCAGCAGTTACTCCACAGGGGGATACGGCTACACCTTC.

In regard to this clonotype: The junction departs from the called germline gene at one end, perhaps through a read error. The rearrangement uses TRBV5-1 and TRBJ1-1, with D maybe TRBD1 (6 bases). The germline V gene encodes CDR1 SGHRS and CDR2 YFSETQ. The CDR3 is made up of 14 amino acids. The CDR3 is CASNRGGGGREAFF. CDR3 nucleotides: TGTGCCAGCAACCGAGGGGGAGGGGGGAGGGAAGCTTTCTTT.

This sequence joins TRBV20-1 and TRBJ2-6; D is perhaps TRBD2 (5 bases). The CDR3 length is 18 residues. The V and J ends lost 3 bases and 0 bases respectively, with 18 bases between them. The germline V gene encodes CDR1 DFQATT and CDR2 SNEGSKA (reference sequence). CDR3 DNA: TGCAGTGCTAGCGGACTTACCCCTTTGAGCTCTGGGGCCAACGTCCTGACTTTC. It is translated as CSASGLTPLSSGANVLTF.

The chain employs TRBV20-1 and TRBJ1-1, with D hard to call. The CDR3 sequence is 12 residues long. V dropped 7 bases and J dropped 4 bases, with 13 bases sitting between them. The germline V gene has CDR1 DFQATT and CDR2 SNEGSKA (reference sequence). The DNA for the CDR3 is TGCAGTGTAGTAAAGGAGGGCACTGAAGCTTTCTTT. This sequence encodes CSVVKEGTEAFF.

J is TRBJ2-7 and V is TRBV10-3, with 9 bases aligning to TRBD1. The CDR3 covers 13 residues. CDR1 and CDR2 (germline): ENHRY, SYGVKD. Trimming took 9 bases from V and 7 from J; bases not matched to a gene: 10. The chain's CDR3 is CAMGTGMDNEQYF. For the CDR3, the DNA is TGTGCCATGGGGACAGGGATGGACAATGAGCAGTACTTC.

The V gene is TRBV12-3 or TRBV12-4, the J gene TRBJ1-2; D remains ambiguous. V lost 5 bases and J lost 5, with 18 bases in between. CDR3 length equals 15 residues. DNA of the CDR3: TGTGCCAGCAGTCCCCGGGCCGGGGTGGGGTATGGCTACACCTTC. This translates into CASSPRAGVGYGYTF.

Comment on this clonotype: This may come from a read error, since a much larger clone is one base off. V and J are TRBV5-1 and TRBJ1-5; tentative D call: TRBD1 (6 bases). The germline V gene has CDR1 SGHRS and CDR2 YFSETQ. Trimming took 3 bases from V and 6 from J, leaving 13 bases between them. This CDR3 spans 14 amino acids. The CDR3 DNA reads TGCGCCAGCAGCTCCCGACAGGATAGTCAGCCCCAGCATTTT. Protein product: CASSSRQDSQPQHF.